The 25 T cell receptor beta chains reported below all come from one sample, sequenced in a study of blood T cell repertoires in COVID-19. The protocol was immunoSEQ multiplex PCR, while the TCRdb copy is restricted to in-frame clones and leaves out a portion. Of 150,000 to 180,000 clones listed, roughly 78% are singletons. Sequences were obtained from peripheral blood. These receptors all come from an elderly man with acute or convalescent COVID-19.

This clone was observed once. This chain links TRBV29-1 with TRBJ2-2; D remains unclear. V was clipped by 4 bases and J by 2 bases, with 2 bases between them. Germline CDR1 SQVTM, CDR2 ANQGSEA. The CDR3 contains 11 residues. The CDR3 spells CSVVNTGELFF. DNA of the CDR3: TGCAGCGTTGTAAACACCGGGGAGCTGTTTTTT.

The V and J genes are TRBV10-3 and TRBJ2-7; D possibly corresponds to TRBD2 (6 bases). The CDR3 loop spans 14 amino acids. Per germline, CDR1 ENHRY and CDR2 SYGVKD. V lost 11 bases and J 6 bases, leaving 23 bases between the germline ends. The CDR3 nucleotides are TGTGCCTCCCAGGGAGGCGGGACCTCTACCGAGCAGTACTTC. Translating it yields CASQGGGTSTEQYF.

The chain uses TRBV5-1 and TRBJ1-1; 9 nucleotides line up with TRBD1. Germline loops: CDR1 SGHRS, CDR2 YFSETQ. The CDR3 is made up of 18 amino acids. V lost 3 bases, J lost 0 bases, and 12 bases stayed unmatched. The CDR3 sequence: CASSYLKGTGGMNTEAFF. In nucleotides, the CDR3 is TGCGCCAGCAGCTACTTGAAGGGCACAGGGGGCATGAACACTGAAGCTTTCTTT. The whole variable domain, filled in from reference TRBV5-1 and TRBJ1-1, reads KAGVTQTPRYLIKTRGQQVTLSCSPISGHRSVSWYQQTPGQGLQFLFEYFSETQRNKGNFPGRFSGRQFSNSRSEMNVSTLELGDSALYLCASSYLKGTGGMNTEAFFGQGTRLTVV.

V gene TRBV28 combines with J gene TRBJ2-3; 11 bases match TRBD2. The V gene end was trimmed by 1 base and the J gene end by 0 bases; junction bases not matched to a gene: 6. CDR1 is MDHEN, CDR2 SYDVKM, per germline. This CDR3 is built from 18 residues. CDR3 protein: CASSLYSGGALSTDTQYF. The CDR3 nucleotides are TGTGCCAGCAGTTTATATAGCGGGGGGGCCCTGAGCACAGATACGCAGTATTTT.

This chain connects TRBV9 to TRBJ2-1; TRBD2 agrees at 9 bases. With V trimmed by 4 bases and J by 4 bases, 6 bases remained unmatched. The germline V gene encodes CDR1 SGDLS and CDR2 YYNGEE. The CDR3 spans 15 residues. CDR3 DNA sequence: TGTGCCAGCAGCCGAGACGCGGGGGGGTACAATGAGCAGTTCTTC. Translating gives CASSRDAGGYNEQFF.

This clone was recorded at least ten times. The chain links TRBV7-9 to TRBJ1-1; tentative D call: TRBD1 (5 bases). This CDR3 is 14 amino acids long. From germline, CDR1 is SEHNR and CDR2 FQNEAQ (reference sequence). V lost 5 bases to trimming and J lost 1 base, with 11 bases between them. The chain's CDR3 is CASSPTAWNTEAFF. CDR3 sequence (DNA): TGTGCCAGCAGCCCGACAGCCTGGAACACTGAAGCTTTCTTT.

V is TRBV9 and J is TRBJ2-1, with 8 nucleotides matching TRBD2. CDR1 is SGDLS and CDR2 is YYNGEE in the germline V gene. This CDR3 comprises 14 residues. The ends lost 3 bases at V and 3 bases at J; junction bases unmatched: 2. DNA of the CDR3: TGTGCCAGCAGCGCCGGGACTAGCTACAATGAGCAGTTCTTC. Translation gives CASSAGTSYNEQFF.

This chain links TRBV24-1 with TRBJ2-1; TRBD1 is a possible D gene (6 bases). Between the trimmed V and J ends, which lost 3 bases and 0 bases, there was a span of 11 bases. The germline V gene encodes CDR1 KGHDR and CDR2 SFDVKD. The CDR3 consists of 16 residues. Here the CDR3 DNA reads TGTGCCACCAGTGATCCACAGGGTGGCTCCTACAATGAGCAGTTCTTC. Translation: CATSDPQGGSYNEQFF.

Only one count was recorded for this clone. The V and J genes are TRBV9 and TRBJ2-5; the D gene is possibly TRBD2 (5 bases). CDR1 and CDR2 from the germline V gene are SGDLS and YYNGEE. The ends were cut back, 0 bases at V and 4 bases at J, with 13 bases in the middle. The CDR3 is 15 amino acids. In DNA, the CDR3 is TGTGCCAGCAGCGTAGGCCCCAGTGGGAGAGAGACCCAGTACTTC. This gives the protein CASSVGPSGRETQYF.

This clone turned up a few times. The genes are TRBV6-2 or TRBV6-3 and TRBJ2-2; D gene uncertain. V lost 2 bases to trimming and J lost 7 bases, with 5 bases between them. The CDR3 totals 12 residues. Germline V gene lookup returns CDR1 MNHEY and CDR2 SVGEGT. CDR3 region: CASSYRVGELFF. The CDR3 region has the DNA TGTGCCAGCAGTTACCGGGTCGGGGAGCTGTTTTTT.

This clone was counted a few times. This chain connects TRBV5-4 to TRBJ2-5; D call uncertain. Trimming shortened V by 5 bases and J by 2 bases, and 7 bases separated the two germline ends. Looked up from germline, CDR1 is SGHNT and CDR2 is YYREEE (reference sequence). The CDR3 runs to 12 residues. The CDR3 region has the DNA TGTGCCAGCAGTCTCCAGCAAGAGACCCAGTACTTC. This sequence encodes CASSLQQETQYF.

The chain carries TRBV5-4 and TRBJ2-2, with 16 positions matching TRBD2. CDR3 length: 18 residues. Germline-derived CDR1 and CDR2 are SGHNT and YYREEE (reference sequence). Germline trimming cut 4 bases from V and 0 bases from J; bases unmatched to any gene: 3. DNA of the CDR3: TGTGCCAGCAGCCCTGGGACTAGCGGGGGGGCGAACACCGGGGAGCTGTTTTTT. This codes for CASSPGTSGGANTGELFF. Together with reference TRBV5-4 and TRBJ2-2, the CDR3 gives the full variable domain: ETGVTQSPTHLIKTRGQQVTLRCSSQSGHNTVSWYQQALGQGPQFIFQYYREEENGRGNFPPRFSGLQFPNYSSELNVNALELDDSALYLCASSPGTSGGANTGELFFGEGSRLTVL.

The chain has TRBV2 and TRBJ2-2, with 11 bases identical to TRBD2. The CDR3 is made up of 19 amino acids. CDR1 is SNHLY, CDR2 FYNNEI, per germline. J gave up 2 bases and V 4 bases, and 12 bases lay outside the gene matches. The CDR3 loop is CASSVRELAGGDNTGELFF. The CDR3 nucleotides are TGTGCCAGCAGTGTTCGAGAGCTAGCGGGGGGAGACAACACCGGGGAGCTGTTTTTT.

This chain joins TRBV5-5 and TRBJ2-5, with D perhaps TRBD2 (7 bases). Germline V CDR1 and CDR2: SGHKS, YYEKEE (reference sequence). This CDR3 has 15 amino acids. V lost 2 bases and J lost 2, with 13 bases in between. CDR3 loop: CASSFGGGPQETQYF. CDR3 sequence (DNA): TGTGCCAGCAGCTTTGGCGGGGGCCCTCAAGAGACCCAGTACTTC.

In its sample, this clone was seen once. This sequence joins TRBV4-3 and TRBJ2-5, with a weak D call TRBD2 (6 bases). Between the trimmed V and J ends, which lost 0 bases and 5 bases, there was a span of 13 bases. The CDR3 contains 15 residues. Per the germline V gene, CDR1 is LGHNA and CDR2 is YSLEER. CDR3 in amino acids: CASSQEGRTGETQYF. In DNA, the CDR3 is TGCGCCAGCAGCCAAGAAGGGAGGACCGGTGAGACCCAGTACTTC.

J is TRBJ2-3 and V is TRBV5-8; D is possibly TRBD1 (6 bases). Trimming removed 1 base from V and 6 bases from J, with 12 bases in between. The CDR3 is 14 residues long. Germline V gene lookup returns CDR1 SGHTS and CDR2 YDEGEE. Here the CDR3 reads CASSLKRGWDTQYF. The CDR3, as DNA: TGTGCCAGCAGCTTGAAGAGGGGGTGGGATACGCAGTATTTT.

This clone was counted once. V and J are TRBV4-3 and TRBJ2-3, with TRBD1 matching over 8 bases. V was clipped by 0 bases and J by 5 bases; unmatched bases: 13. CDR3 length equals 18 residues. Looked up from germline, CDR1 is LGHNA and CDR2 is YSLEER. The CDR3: CASSQDYSPGGSGDTQYF. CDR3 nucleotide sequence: TGCGCCAGCAGCCAAGATTATTCCCCAGGGGGCAGTGGAGATACGCAGTATTTT.

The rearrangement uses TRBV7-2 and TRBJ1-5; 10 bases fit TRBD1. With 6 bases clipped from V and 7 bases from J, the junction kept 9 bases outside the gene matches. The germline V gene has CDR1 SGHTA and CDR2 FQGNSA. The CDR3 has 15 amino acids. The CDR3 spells CASRTDRGLLQPQHF. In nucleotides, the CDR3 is TGTGCCAGCAGAACCGACAGGGGGCTCTTACAGCCCCAGCATTTT.

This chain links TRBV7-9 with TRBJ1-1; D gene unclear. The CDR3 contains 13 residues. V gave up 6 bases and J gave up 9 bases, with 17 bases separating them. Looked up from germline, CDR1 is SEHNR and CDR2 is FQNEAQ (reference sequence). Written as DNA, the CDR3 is TGTGCCAGCAGACGAGTCTACGGTGGTAAAGCTTTCTTT. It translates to CASRRVYGGKAFF.

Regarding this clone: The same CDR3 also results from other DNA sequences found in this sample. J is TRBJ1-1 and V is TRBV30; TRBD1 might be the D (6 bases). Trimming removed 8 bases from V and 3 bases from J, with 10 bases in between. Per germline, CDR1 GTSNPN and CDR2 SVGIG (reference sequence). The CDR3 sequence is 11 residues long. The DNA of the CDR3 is TGTGCCGGCCAGGGGTACACTGAAGCTTTCTTT. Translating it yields CAGQGYTEAFF.

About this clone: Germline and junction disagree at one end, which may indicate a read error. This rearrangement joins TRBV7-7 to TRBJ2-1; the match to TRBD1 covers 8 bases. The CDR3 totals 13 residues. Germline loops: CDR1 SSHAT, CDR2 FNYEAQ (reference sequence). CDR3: CASSAGQGNEQFF. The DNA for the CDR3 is TGTGCTAGCAGCGCCGGACAGGGCAATGAGCAGTTCTTC.

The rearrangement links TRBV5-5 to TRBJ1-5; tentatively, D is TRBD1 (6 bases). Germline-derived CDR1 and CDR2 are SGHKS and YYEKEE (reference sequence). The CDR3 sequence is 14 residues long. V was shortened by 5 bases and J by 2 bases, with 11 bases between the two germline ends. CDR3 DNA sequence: TGTGCCAGCAGGCCAGGGGTTGGCAATCAGCCCCAGCATTTT. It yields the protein CASRPGVGNQPQHF.

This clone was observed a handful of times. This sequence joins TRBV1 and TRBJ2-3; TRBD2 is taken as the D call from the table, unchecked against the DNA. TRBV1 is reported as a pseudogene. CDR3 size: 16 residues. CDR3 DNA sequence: TGCACCAGCAGCCGGCAGGGTGCGGGGGGGCCAGATACGCAGTATTTT. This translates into CTSSRQGAGGPDTQYF.

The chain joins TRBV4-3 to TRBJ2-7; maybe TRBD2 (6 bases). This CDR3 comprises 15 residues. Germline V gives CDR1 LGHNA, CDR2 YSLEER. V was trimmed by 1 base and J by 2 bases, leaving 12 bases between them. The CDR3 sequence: CASSQVGRGTYEQYF. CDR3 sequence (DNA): TGCGCCAGCAGCCAAGTGGGGCGGGGAACCTACGAGCAGTACTTC.

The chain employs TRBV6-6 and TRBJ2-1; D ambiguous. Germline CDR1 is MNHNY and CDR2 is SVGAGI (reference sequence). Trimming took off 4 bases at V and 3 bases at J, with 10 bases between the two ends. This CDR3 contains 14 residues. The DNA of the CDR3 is TGTGCCAGCAGTTCCGACTCCTTCTACAATGAGCAGTTCTTC. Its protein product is CASSSDSFYNEQFF.